This TCR beta chain derives from a study of blood T cell repertoires in COVID-19. Study as a whole: The study drew acute and convalescent COVID-19 samples from the United States, Italy and Spain. Nucleic acid was either cDNA or gDNA, and it came from T cells, B-cell-depleted T cells, or PBMCs.

The V end was cut by 6 bases, the J end by 4 bases, with 7 bases between. Germline lookup yields CDR1 MNHEY and CDR2 SVGAGI. The CDR3 totals 12 residues. Those enrolled in Seattle joined during active infection and were followed longitudinally afterward. In the authors' workflow: The authors estimated nucleated cell counts from reference gene primer amplification. Assay: immunoSEQ multiplex PCR; the TCRdb copy retains only in-frame clones and omits some. The V and J calls and clone size come from that table; D and trimming were worked out from the DNA. Of roughly 70,000 clones listed, about 90% are singletons.

This chain links TRBV6-5 with TRBJ2-1; D not resolved. This clonotype originated in a man in his fifties with COVID-19, enrolled during active disease. Sequencing input: peripheral blood. The CDR3 DNA sequence: TGTGCCAGCAGCCGGTCATACAATGAGCAGTTCTTC. Encoded protein: CASSRSYNEQFF.